The sequence of this T cell receptor (beta chain) was determined in a study of T cell repertoires in cytomegalovirus infection. Study-level results: Identification of carriers of CMV plus the relevant HLA was performed using cumulative public TCR beta family frequency.

Note on this clonotype: Its antigen remains unidentified.

V lost 0 bases and J lost 8; bases outside the gene matches: 8. In germline, CDR1 is LNHNV, CDR2 YYDKDF (reference sequence). The CDR3 runs 16 residues. TCRdb independently ran MiXCR on the reads; one entry per CDR3 protein. The table has about 500,000 distinct CDR3 sequences, around 30% seen once; the top ten hold roughly 17%. This receptor was obtained from a human donor in good health (CMV status not recorded). Some clones in this sample may be carry-over from other donors' samples. The chain has TRBV15 and TRBJ2-3; 10 nucleotides line up with TRBD1. Sequencing used cultured PBMCs, obtained from culture after CMV antigen stimulation. The chain's CDR3 is CATSRDFGQGVSTQYF. The DNA for the CDR3 is TGTGCCACCAGCAGAGATTTCGGACAGGGGGTTAGTACGCAGTATTTT.